The clone carrying this T cell receptor beta chain appeared a few times. Its antigen is still unknown. The CDR3 spans 16 residues. Trimming cost V 1 base and J 3 bases; bases outside gene matches: 3. The germline V gene encodes CDR1 GTSNPN and CDR2 SVGIG (reference sequence). This entry is derived from a study of beta chain features in type 1 diabetes. The study's findings and limits: Across all four CD4+ subsets, people with type 1 diabetes showed modestly shorter TCRB CDR3s.

The investigators reverse transcribed all of the isolated RNA, so they sequenced expressed TCRB transcripts. Sequencing used immunoSEQ multiplex PCR; TCRdb keeps in-frame clones, though not all of them. The sample includes about 160,000 clones, 8% to 9.5% of them seen just once. The clonotype was recovered from a woman between 18 and 29 years old with type 1 diabetes. This chain connects TRBV30 to TRBJ2-4; 13 nucleotides align to TRBD2. Material for sequencing was central memory CD4+ T cells from blood. The CDR3 DNA sequence: TGTGCCTGGAGTGACGGGACTAGCGGGATCAAAAACATTCAGTACTTC. It encodes CAWSDGTSGIKNIQYF.